This T cell receptor (beta chain) was sequenced during a study of blood T cell repertoires in COVID-19. Overall study context: Acute and convalescent COVID-19 specimens originated in the United States, Italy and Spain. From T cells, B-cell-depleted T cells, or PBMCs came the material, which was cDNA or gDNA.

The CDR3 loop spans 14 amino acids. Germline loops: CDR1 SNHLY, CDR2 FYNNEI. V was pared by 7 bases and J by 4 bases, with 16 bases between. In the original workflow: Estimated nucleated cell counts came from reference gene primer amplification. Clones were sequenced by immunoSEQ multiplex PCR, and TCRdb holds only the in-frame ones, with some missing. V and J calls and clone size are given by that table; D and trimming were obtained from the DNA. The table lists tens of thousands of clones, about 80% of them singletons. Material: peripheral blood. The V and J genes are TRBV2 and TRBJ2-5, with a possible D match to TRBD2 (5 bases). This clonotype was obtained from a human donor in a cohort sampled during active COVID-19. CDR3 protein: CASTGSRSTETQYF. The CDR3, as DNA: TGTGCCAGCACGGGGTCTAGATCCACAGAGACCCAGTACTTC.